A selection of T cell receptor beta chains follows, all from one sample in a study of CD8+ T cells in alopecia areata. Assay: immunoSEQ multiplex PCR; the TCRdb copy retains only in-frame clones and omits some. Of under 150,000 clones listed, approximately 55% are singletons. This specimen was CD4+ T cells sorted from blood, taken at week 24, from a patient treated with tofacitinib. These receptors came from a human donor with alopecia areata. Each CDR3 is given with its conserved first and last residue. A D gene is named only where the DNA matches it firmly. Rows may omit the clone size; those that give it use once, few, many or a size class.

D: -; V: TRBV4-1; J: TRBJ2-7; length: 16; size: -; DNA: TGCGCCAGCAGCCAAGAGCACGGGACGATCTCCTACGAGCAGTACTTC; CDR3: CASSQEHGTISYEQYF
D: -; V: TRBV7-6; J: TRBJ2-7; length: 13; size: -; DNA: TGTGCCAGCAGCTCCGGGACCGGTTACGAGCAGTACTTC; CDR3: CASSSGTGYEQYF
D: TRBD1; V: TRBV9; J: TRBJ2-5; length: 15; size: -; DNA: TGTGCCAGCTCCCCAGGACAGGCTCCCCAAGAGACCCAGTACTTC; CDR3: CASSPGQAPQETQYF
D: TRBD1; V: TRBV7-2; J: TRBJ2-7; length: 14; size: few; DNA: TGTGCCAGCAGCTCAAGGGGGCCTAACTACGAGCAGTACTTC; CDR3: CASSSRGPNYEQYF
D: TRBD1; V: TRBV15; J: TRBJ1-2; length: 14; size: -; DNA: TGTGCCACCAGCCGAGACCATACAGGGGATGGCTACACCTTC; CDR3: CATSRDHTGDGYTF
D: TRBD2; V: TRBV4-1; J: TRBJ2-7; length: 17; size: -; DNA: TGCGCCAGCAGCCAAGAAAGTCGGCGGGAGATCTCCTACGAGCAGTACTTC; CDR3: CASSQESRREISYEQYF
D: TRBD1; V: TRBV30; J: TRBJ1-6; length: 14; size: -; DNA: TGTGCCTGGAGGTCGACAGGGCCCTATTCACCCCTCCACTTT; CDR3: CAWRSTGPYSPLHF
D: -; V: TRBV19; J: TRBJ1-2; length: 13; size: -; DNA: TGTGCCAGTAGTATGCTGGGTTACTATGGCTACACCTTC; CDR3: CASSMLGYYGYTF
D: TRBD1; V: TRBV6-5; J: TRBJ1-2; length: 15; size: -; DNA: TGTGCCAGCAGTTACATACAGGGGGCTGGGTATGGCTACACCTTC; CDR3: CASSYIQGAGYGYTF
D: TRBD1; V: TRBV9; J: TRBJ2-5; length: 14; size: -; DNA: TGTGCCAGCAGCGTTGACAGGGGGCAAGAGACCCAGTACTTC; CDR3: CASSVDRGQETQYF
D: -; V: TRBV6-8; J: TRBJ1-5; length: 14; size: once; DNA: TGTGCCAGCGTTGGGGGCTCTGGCAATCAGCCCCAGCATTTT; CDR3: CASVGGSGNQPQHF
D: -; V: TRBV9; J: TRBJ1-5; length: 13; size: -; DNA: TGTGCCAGCAGCGTAGATTACGATCAGCCCCAGCATTTT; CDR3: CASSVDYDQPQHF
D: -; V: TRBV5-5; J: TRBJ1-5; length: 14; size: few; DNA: TGTGCCAGCAGCTTGGAGGGTATAAATCAGCCCCAGCATTTT; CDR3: CASSLEGINQPQHF
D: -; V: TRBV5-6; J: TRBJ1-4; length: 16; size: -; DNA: TGTGCCAGCAGCCCTCGAACGGGGCAGGGGAATGAAAAACTGTTTTTT; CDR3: CASSPRTGQGNEKLFF
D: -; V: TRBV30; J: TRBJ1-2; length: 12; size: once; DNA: TGTGCCTGGACCAGCAGGTACTATGGCTACACCTTC; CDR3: CAWTSRYYGYTF
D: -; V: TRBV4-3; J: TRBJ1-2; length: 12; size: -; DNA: TGCGCCAGCAGCCGGACGGACTATGGCTACACCTTC; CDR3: CASSRTDYGYTF
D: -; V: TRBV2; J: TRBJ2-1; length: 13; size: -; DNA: TGTGCCAGCCTCCGGGGGGCGGGTAATGAGCAGTTCTTC; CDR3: CASLRGAGNEQFF
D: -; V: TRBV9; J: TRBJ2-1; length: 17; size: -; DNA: TGTGCCAGCAGCGACGACCCCACATCGCACCCCGAGGTGGGGCAGTTCTTC; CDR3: CASSDDPTSHPEVGQFF
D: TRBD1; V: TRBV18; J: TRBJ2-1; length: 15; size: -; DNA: TGTGCCAGCTCACCACCGGGACAGGGTTACAATGAGCAGTTCTTC; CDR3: CASSPPGQGYNEQFF
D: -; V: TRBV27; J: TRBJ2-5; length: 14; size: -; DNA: TGTGCCAGCAGTTTGGCAGGGAGTAGAGAGACCCAGTACTTC; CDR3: CASSLAGSRETQYF
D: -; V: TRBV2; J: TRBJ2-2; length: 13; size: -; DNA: TGTGCCAGCAGTGTTGAGAACACCGGGGAGCTGTTTTTT; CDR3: CASSVENTGELFF
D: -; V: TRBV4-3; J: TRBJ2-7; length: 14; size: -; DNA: TGCGCCAGCAGCCAAGGGGACCTATCCTACGAGCAGTACTTC; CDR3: CASSQGDLSYEQYF
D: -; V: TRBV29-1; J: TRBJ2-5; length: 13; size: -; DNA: TGCAGCGTCGGCCGGGACCCCAGGGGGACCCAGTACTTC; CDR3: CSVGRDPRGTQYF
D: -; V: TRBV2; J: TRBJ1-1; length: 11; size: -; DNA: TGTGCCAGCAGTTTCTTCACTGAAGCTTTCTTT; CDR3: CASSFFTEAFF
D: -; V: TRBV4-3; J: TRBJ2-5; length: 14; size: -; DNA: TGCGCCAGCAGCCACAGACTAGATCAAGAGACCCAGTACTTC; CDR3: CASSHRLDQETQYF
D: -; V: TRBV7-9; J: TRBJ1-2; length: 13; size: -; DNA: TGTGCCAGCAGCGCGACAGAGAACTATGGCTACACCTTC; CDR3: CASSATENYGYTF
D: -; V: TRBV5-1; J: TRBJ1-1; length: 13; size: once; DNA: TGCGCCAGCAGCTTGGGGCCGAACACTGAAGCTTTCTTT; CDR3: CASSLGPNTEAFF
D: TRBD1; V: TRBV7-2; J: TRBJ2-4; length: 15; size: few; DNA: TGTGCCAGCAGCTTATCTGCAGGGGGCAGTAACATTCAGTACTTC; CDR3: CASSLSAGGSNIQYF